This entry lists 3 T cell receptor beta chains sequenced from one sample in a study of control samples from healthy donors and cancer patients. Assay used: immunoSEQ multiplex PCR; TCRdb lists only in-frame clones, some missing. Among about 150,000 clones listed, about 93% were seen once. What was sequenced was blood. The receptors shown here come from a man aged 50 or older in good health.

This rearrangement joins TRBV6-1 to TRBJ1-1, with D unclear. Germline V lookup: CDR1 MNHNS, CDR2 SASEGT. Trimming left V 1 base short and J 3 bases short, with 6 bases between. This CDR3 spans 13 amino acids. CDR3 sequence reads: CASSEGQYTEAFF. The CDR3, as DNA: TGTGCCAGCAGTGAAGGACAATACACTGAAGCTTTCTTT.

The chain employs TRBV6-6 and TRBJ2-3; possible D gene TRBD1, 5 bases. The CDR3 length is 15 residues. V was cut by 6 bases and J by 1 base, with 14 bases left in between. In germline, CDR1 is MNHNY, CDR2 SVGAGI (reference sequence). The CDR3 sequence is CASSLGTRGTDTQYF. In DNA form, the CDR3 reads TGTGCCAGCAGCTTGGGTACCAGGGGCACAGATACGCAGTATTTT.

The genes are TRBV19 and TRBJ1-5; D is unresolved. Germline V gene sequence: CDR1 LNHDA, CDR2 SQIVND (reference sequence). The CDR3 sequence is 16 residues long. The germline V and J ends were trimmed by 8 bases and 0 bases, with 17 bases remaining between them. In nucleotides, the CDR3 is TGTGCCAGTGGAGTGCAAGGTGGGCCTAGCAATCAGCCCCAGCATTTT. Protein: CASGVQGGPSNQPQHF.